A selection of T cell receptor beta chains follows, all from one sample in a study of identical twins. TCRdb processed the 5' RACE reads anew with MiXCR; each CDR3 protein has one entry. The sample includes 700,000 or so distinct CDR3 sequences, 8.6% of them seen just once. The data also belong to a second study, concerning yellow fever vaccine responses in identical twins.

Sequenced material: PBMCs. These receptors originate from a young woman in good health. Each CDR3 is given with its conserved first and last residue. The D gene is left open where the match is weak. For some rows the clone size is stated as once, few or many, or as a class when expanded; others skip it.

size | J | V | D | DNA | CDR3
many | TRBJ2-4 | TRBV9 | - | TGTGCCAGCAGCGCCGACGGGGACCGAGCGGTAAACATTCAGTACTTC | CASSADGDRAVNIQYF
few | TRBJ2-3 | TRBV9 | TRBD2 | TGTGCCAGCAGCGTTAGTAGCGGGCCCACAGATACGCAGTATTTT | CASSVSSGPTDTQYF
many | TRBJ2-7 | TRBV10-3 | - | TGTGCCATCAGTGAGTGGCAGACCCGACCCTACGAGCAGTACTTC | CAISEWQTRPYEQYF
- | TRBJ2-7 | TRBV7-9 | - | TGTGCCAGCAGCCCGGACGGAGACTTGGACGAGCAGTACTTC | CASSPDGDLDEQYF
- | TRBJ2-3 | TRBV20-1 | TRBD2 | TGCAGTGCTAACGGCGGCGGGGGTACAGATACGCAGTATTTT | CSANGGGGTDTQYF
many | TRBJ2-7 | TRBV12-3/TRBV12-4 | - | TGTGCCAGCAGTTTAGCGCTGGGCTCTAGCTACGAGCAGTACTTC | CASSLALGSSYEQYF
few | TRBJ2-1 | TRBV4-1 | - | TGCGCCAGCAGCCAGCAGGGCACAGGGTACAATGAGCAGTTCTTC | CASSQQGTGYNEQFF
many | TRBJ2-1 | TRBV7-9 | - | TGTGCCAGCAGCTTATTCAATGAGCAGTTCTTC | CASSLFNEQFF
few | TRBJ2-3 | TRBV20-1 | TRBD2 | TGCAGTGCTAGTATTCGGCGGGGGGGCACAGATACGCAGTATTTT | CSASIRRGGTDTQYF
- | TRBJ2-2 | TRBV5-4 | - | TGTGCCAGCAGCTTTGGGCCTATGAACACCGGGGAGCTGTTTTTT | CASSFGPMNTGELFF
few | TRBJ2-5 | TRBV3-1 | TRBD2 | TGTGCCAGCAGCCAAATCCTCGGACTAGCGGAGCCCCAAGAGACCCAGTACTTC | CASSQILGLAEPQETQYF
- | TRBJ2-3 | TRBV11-2 | - | TGTGCCAGCAGTTCTCTTTTGGGGGATCCGGGCGGTACGCAGTATTTT | CASSSLLGDPGGTQYF
- | TRBJ2-2 | TRBV11-1 | TRBD2 | TGTGCCAGCAGCTTGCGGGGACTAGCGGGAGTACGGGACACCGGGGAGCTGTTTTTT | CASSLRGLAGVRDTGELFF